This T cell receptor (beta chain) was sequenced in a study of T cell responses to AZD1222 COVID-19 vaccine. This clone was seen once. Its antigen remains unknown. Assay: immunoSEQ multiplex PCR; the TCRdb copy retains only in-frame clones and omits some. This table has more than 90,000 clones, over 75% appearing once. The V segment lost 3 bases and the J segment 9 bases; nucleotides outside the gene matches: 7. From germline, CDR1 is SGHNT and CDR2 YYREEE (reference sequence). CDR3 length: 15 amino acids. The study pooled second doses at about 4 or about 12 weeks. Study observations and caveats: Donors were largely white British and mainly female; clonal diversity was possibly underestimated. Two doses of AZD1222 preceded a rise in Spike-specific TCR breadth and depth. Only a handful of AZD1222 recipients, six or seven in all, had baseline seropositivity.

Sequencing used peripheral blood, obtained 28 days after the second AZD1222 dose. The chain uses TRBV5-4 and TRBJ2-1; 12 nucleotides line up with TRBD2. The sequence came from an adult who received the AZD1222 COVID-19 vaccine. This chain's CDR3 is CASSSRLAGEGEQFF. The DNA of the CDR3 is TGTGCCAGCAGCTCCCGACTAGCGGGAGAGGGTGAGCAGTTCTTC.